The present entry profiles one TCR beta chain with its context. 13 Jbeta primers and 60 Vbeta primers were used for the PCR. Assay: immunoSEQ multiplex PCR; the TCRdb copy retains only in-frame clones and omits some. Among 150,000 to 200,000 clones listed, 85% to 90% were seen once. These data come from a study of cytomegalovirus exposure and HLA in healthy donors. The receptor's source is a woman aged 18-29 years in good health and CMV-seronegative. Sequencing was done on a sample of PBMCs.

The chain's CDR3 is CAWSLGSADTQYF. In DNA form, the CDR3 reads TGTGCCTGGAGTTTGGGTAGCGCAGATACGCAGTATTTT. The chain carries TRBV30 and TRBJ2-3; a possible D gene is TRBD2 (5 bases). Germline V gives CDR1 GTSNPN, CDR2 SVGIG (reference sequence). V lost 2 bases and J lost 4, with 10 bases in between. CDR3 length: 13 residues.